The sequence of this TCR beta chain was determined in a study of blood T cell repertoires in COVID-19. Background on the study: The United States, Italy and Spain provided the acute and convalescent COVID-19 samples. The cDNA or gDNA used as material had been derived from T cells, B-cell-depleted T cells, or PBMCs.

Participants were aged about 18 to 90 years, lived in about two dozen US areas, and enrolled virtually. Participants' reported clinical history set cohort assignment. The V and J ends lost 4 bases and 1 base, in that order; junction bases with no gene match: 9. The CDR3 sequence is 16 residues long. Per the germline V gene, CDR1 is SGHAT and CDR2 is FQNNGV. Produced via immunoSEQ multiplex PCR; TCRdb's table is partial and in-frame only. The repertoire holds 210,000 or so clones, with 70% to 85% as singletons. Sequencing was done on a sample of PBMCs or T cells enriched from blood (not recorded which). The TCR comes from a man aged 60 to 69 who had recovered from COVID-19. V gene TRBV11-2 combines with J gene TRBJ2-7, with 8 bases matching TRBD1. The chain's CDR3 is CASSWSTGGPSYEQYF. In nucleotides, the CDR3 is TGTGCCAGCAGCTGGTCTACAGGGGGTCCTTCCTACGAGCAGTACTTC.